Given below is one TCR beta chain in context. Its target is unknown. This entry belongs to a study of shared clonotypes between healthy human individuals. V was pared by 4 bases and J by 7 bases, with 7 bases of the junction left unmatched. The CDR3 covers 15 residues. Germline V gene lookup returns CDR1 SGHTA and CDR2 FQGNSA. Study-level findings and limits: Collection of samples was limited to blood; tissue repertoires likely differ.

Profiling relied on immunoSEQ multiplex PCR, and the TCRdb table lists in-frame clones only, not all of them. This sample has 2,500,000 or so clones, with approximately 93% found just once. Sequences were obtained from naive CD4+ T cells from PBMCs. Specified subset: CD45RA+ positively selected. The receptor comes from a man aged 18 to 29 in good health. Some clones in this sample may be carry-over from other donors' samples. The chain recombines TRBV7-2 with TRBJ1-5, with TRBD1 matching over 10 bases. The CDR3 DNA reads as TGTGCCAGCAGCTCGGGGGACAGGGGAGACCAGCCCCAGCATTTT. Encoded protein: CASSSGDRGDQPQHF. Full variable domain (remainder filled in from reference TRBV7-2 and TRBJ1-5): GAGVSQSPSNKVTEKGKDVELRCDPISGHTALYWYRQSLGQGLEFLIYFQGNSAPDKSGLPSDRFSAERTGGSVSTLTIQRTQQEDSAVYLCASSSGDRGDQPQHFGDGTRLSIL.